The source of this T cell receptor beta chain is a study of OX40 agonist ivuxolimab in advanced cancers. Regarding the study as a whole: Several nonresponders also turned out to have low normalized T-cell clonal expansion. Relative to CD4+, CD8+ T cells held more expanded clones on average.

J lost 5 bases, V lost 4 bases, and 15 bases had no gene match. This CDR3 is 17 amino acids long. CDR1 and CDR2 from the germline V gene are SGHNT and YYREEE (reference sequence). TCRdb keeps only in-frame clones here, not all; method: immunoSEQ multiplex PCR. Of 100,000 to 120,000 clones listed, under 95% are singletons. A note on this clone: Its antigen is still unknown.

The sequenced sample was CD4+ or CD8+ T cells sorted from blood, obtained in a trial of the OX40 agonist ivuxolimab. V and J are TRBV5-4 and TRBJ2-7, with 10 bases aligning to TRBD2. The TCR originated in an adult with an advanced solid tumor such as melanoma, head and neck, liver or kidney cancer. The CDR3 loop reads CASSQIKLAGGPHEQYF. The CDR3 bases are TGTGCCAGCAGCCAAATAAAATTAGCGGGGGGCCCCCACGAGCAGTACTTC.